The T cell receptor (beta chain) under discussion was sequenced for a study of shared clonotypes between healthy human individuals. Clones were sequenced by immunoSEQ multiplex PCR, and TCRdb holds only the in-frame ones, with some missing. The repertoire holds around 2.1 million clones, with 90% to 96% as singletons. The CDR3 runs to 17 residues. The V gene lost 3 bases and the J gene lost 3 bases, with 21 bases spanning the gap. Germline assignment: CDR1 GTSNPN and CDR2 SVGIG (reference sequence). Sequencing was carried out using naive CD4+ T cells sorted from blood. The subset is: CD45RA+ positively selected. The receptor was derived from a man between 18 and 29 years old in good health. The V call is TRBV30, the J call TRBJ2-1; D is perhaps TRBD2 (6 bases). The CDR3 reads CAWSSSPLATSYNEQFF. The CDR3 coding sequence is TGTGCCTGGAGCTCTTCCCCCCTAGCGACGAGCTACAATGAGCAGTTCTTC.